The entry below describes one T cell receptor (beta chain). The target antigen is unknown. This entry comes from a study of T cell responses to AZD1222 COVID-19 vaccine. The study's findings and limits: Vaccine-related CD4 TCRs covered spike, predominating at 160-218 and 743-854. Clonal diversity may have been underestimated in mostly white British donors.

Here immunoSEQ multiplex PCR was the method, and the copy in TCRdb shows in-frame clones only, minus some. The table lists around 100,000 clones, over 85% of them singletons. Germline V gene lookup returns CDR1 LGHNA and CDR2 YSLEER. Trimming shortened V by 2 bases and J by 3 bases, and 14 bases separated the two germline ends. The CDR3 totals 15 residues. This clonotype was sampled from an adult in good health. The specimen comprised peripheral blood, sampled on day 0 of AZD1222 vaccination. V is TRBV4-3 and J is TRBJ2-7; D gene ambiguous. The CDR3 DNA follows: TGCGCCAGCAGCCAAACTTCCGGCGGCCTCTACGAGCAGTACTTC. It yields the protein CASSQTSGGLYEQYF.